The 20 T cell receptor beta chains given below trace back to one sample, sequenced in a study of response to subunit inactivated influenza vaccine. One entry per CDR3 protein, called by TCRdb with MiXCR from the RT-PCR reads. The data hold 300,000 to 350,000 distinct CDR3 sequences, with just over 20% observed a single time. The sequences come from PBMCs from blood, collected 21 months after vaccination. These receptor sequences come from a man between 50 and 69 years old who received an inactivated influenza vaccine.

This clonotype was observed a handful of times. This sequence joins TRBV25-1 and TRBJ2-7, with a possible D match to TRBD1 (5 bases). The CDR3 contains 13 residues. Between the trimmed V and J ends, which lost 4 bases and 2 bases, there was a span of 9 bases. CDR1 is MGHDK, CDR2 SYGVNS, per germline. CDR3 bases: TGTGCCAGCAGTGTACAGGAGACCTACGAGCAGTACTTC. This translates into CASSVQETYEQYF.

Remarks on this clonotype: One base away lies a much larger clone, so this may be a sequencing read error. The rearrangement links TRBV19 to TRBJ1-5; the D gene is possibly TRBD1 (6 bases). This CDR3 is built from 17 residues. Germline assignment: CDR1 LNHDA and CDR2 SQIVND (reference sequence). This CDR3 is CASSPFWTDYSDQPQHF. The CDR3 DNA sequence: TGTGCCAGTAGTCCGTTCTGGACAGACTATAGCGATCAGCCCCAGCATTTT.

In this sample, this clonotype turned up a few times. This chain joins TRBV20-1 and TRBJ1-1; TRBD1 is a possible D gene (5 bases). The CDR3 totals 14 residues. V lost 2 bases and J lost 4, with 14 bases in between. In germline, CDR1 is DFQATT, CDR2 SNEGSKA (reference sequence). CDR3 in DNA: TGCAGTGCTAGAAATTTACGGGGGAGCACTGAAGCTTTCTTT. This codes for CSARNLRGSTEAFF.

This clonotype was seen only once. The chain is built from TRBV19 and TRBJ1-1; 8 positions agree with TRBD1. The CDR3 totals 14 residues. Germline lookup yields CDR1 LNHDA and CDR2 SQIVND (reference sequence). Trimming removed 7 bases from V and 1 base from J; junction bases left unmatched: 5. In nucleotides, the CDR3 is TGTGCCAGTATCCCAGGACAGGGGAACACTGAAGCTTTCTTT. Its protein product is CASIPGQGNTEAFF. The variable domain in full, with the rest retrieved from reference TRBV19 and TRBJ1-1, is DGGITQSPKYLFRKEGQNVTLSCEQNLNHDAMYWYRQDPGQGLRLIYYSQIVNDFQKGDIAEGYSVSREKKESFPLTVTSAQKNPTAFYLCASIPGQGNTEAFFGQGTRLTVV.

This clonotype was counted ten times or more. This CDR3 is CASSQDRVGYGYTF. The CDR3 nucleotides read TGCGCCAGCAGCCAAGACAGGGTGGGCTATGGCTACACCTTC. The rearrangement joins TRBV4-3 to TRBJ1-2; D is perhaps TRBD1 (5 bases). The germline V gene has CDR1 LGHNA and CDR2 YSLEER. The V end lost 0 bases, the J end lost 4 bases, and 9 bases lay between the germline ends. CDR3 length: 14 amino acids.

This clonotype was seen many times. The chain joins TRBV20-1 to TRBJ1-5; maybe TRBD1 (5 bases). The germline gives CDR1 DFQATT, CDR2 SNEGSKA (reference sequence). The CDR3 covers 13 residues. V was shortened by 3 bases and J by 1 base, with 7 bases between the two germline ends. This CDR3 reads CSASGASNQPQHF. As DNA, the CDR3 is TGCAGTGCTAGTGGGGCGAGCAATCAGCCCCAGCATTTT.

This clonotype was seen a few times. The chain joins TRBV9 to TRBJ1-1, with D unclear. V lost 0 bases and J 4 bases, leaving 10 bases between the germline ends. Germline V lookup: CDR1 SGDLS, CDR2 YYNGEE. The length of the CDR3 is 14 residues. CDR3 coding DNA: TGTGCCAGCAGCGTAGGATCTGGAGGCACTGAAGCTTTCTTT. It specifies CASSVGSGGTEAFF.

V and J are TRBV20-1 and TRBJ2-4; TRBD2 agrees at 14 bases. The CDR3 covers 13 residues. Germline values: CDR1 DFQATT, CDR2 SNEGSKA (reference sequence). After removal of 1 base from V and 15 bases from J, the junction contained 5 bases not matched to a gene. CDR3 DNA: TGCAGTGCTAGAGGACTAGCGGGAGGGTTTCCGTACTTC. It yields the protein CSARGLAGGFPYF.

This chain links TRBV27 with TRBJ2-4; 9 nucleotides match TRBD1. The germline CDR1 and CDR2 sequences are MNHEY and SMNVEV (reference sequence). The CDR3 runs 13 residues. V gave up 5 bases and J gave up 11 bases; unmatched junction bases: 7. The CDR3 spells CASSRGQGGVQYF. DNA of the CDR3: TGTGCCAGCAGTAGGGGACAGGGCGGGGTTCAGTACTTC.

This clonotype was recorded at least ten times. The chain couples TRBV28 to TRBJ1-1, with 7 bases lining up with TRBD1. In germline, CDR1 is MDHEN, CDR2 SYDVKM. With 5 bases clipped from V and 4 bases from J, the junction kept 7 bases outside the gene matches. This CDR3 comprises 14 residues. CDR3 in DNA: TGTGCCAGCAGTCAACAGGGGCCCCGCACTGAAGCTTTCTTT. Its protein product is CASSQQGPRTEAFF.

This clonotype appeared a few times. This CDR3 reads CASSNPAQGRNTEAFF. In nucleotides, the CDR3 is TGTGCCAGCAGTAACCCCGCACAGGGACGGAACACTGAAGCTTTCTTT. V is TRBV6-2 or TRBV6-3 and J is TRBJ1-1, with D perhaps TRBD1 (6 bases). V lost 5 bases to trimming and J lost 1 base, with 17 bases between them. Germline V gene data show CDR1 as MNHEY and CDR2 as SVGEGT. CDR3 length: 16 amino acids.

The DNA of the CDR3 is TGTGCCAGCAGTCGAGCGGGAGGCGCAGATACGCAGTATTTT. Translating gives CASSRAGGADTQYF. The chain has TRBV28 and TRBJ2-3; the match to TRBD2 covers 9 bases. The V and J ends lost 5 bases and 4 bases, in that order; junction bases with no gene match: 4. The germline CDR1 and CDR2 sequences are MDHEN and SYDVKM. This CDR3 is 14 amino acids long.

This chain links TRBV3-1 with TRBJ1-5; D unresolved. This CDR3 region has 14 residues. The V end lost 1 base, the J end lost 4 bases, and 8 bases lay between the germline ends. Germline CDR1 is LGHDT and CDR2 is YNNKEL (reference sequence). This CDR3 reads CASSQGGENQPQHF. CDR3 DNA: TGTGCCAGCAGCCAAGGTGGAGAGAATCAGCCCCAGCATTTT.

V is TRBV6-5 and J is TRBJ1-2; weak D call: TRBD1 (5 bases). CDR3 length equals 13 residues. V lost 5 bases and J 0 bases, leaving 7 bases between the germline ends. Germline values: CDR1 MNHEY, CDR2 SVGAGI. CDR3 amino acids: CASSIQANYGYTF. CDR3 coding DNA: TGTGCCAGCAGTATACAGGCTAACTATGGCTACACCTTC.

The chain couples TRBV4-2 to TRBJ1-6, with TRBD1 matching 8 bases. Germline CDR1 and CDR2: LGHNA and YNFKEQ. J was trimmed by 10 bases and V by 0 bases; bases with no gene match: 14. The CDR3 runs 18 residues. The CDR3 here is CASSQEGGQGRLWSPLHF. As DNA, the CDR3 is TGTGCCAGCAGCCAAGAAGGAGGACAGGGCCGTCTCTGGTCACCCCTCCACTTT.

This chain connects TRBV20-1 to TRBJ1-6; D call uncertain. Germline assignment: CDR1 DFQATT and CDR2 SNEGSKA (reference sequence). The length of the CDR3 is 13 residues. The V end was cut by 3 bases, the J end by 8 bases, with 11 bases between. CDR3 loop: CSASLGRDSPLHF. The CDR3 DNA reads TGCAGTGCTAGTTTGGGCCGAGATTCACCCCTCCACTTT.

V gene TRBV7-9 combines with J gene TRBJ1-5; TRBD1 aligns across 9 bases. This CDR3 region has 16 residues. V trimming: 5 bases; J trimming: 7 bases; junction bases outside the gene matches: 12. Germline CDR1 reads SEHNR; CDR2 reads FQNEAQ (reference sequence). CDR3 in amino acids: CASSSPGQGVEQPQHF. DNA of the CDR3: TGTGCCAGCAGCAGTCCGGGACAGGGTGTCGAACAGCCCCAGCATTTT. The full variable domain, with the rest looked up from reference TRBV7-9 and TRBJ1-5, is DTGVSQNPRHKITKRGQNVTFRCDPISEHNRLYWYRQTLGQGPEFLTYFQNEAQLEKSRLLSDRFSAERPKGSFSTLEIQRTEQGDSAMYLCASSSPGQGVEQPQHFGDGTRLSIL.

A word on this clonotype: Its ends do not fully match the called genes, so a read error is possible. The genes are TRBV10-2 and TRBJ2-5; TRBD2 matches 8 bases. CDR1 is WSHSY and CDR2 is SAAADI in the germline V gene. The length of the CDR3 is 14 residues. The CDR3 nucleotides read TGCGCTAGCAGGTATCCGGGACTAGAAGAGACCCAGTACTTC. Translation: CASRYPGLEETQYF.

The chain has TRBV2 and TRBJ2-1, with TRBD2 matching over 11 bases. CDR3 size: 15 residues. CDR1 and CDR2 from the germline V gene are SNHLY and FYNNEI. The V segment lost 6 bases and the J segment 6 bases; nucleotides outside the gene matches: 7. The CDR3 bases are TGTGCCAGCAGAAGACTAGCGGGACGCAGCAATGAGCAGTTCTTC. Protein: CASRRLAGRSNEQFF. The full variable domain, completed using reference TRBV2 and TRBJ2-1, is EPEVTQTPSHQVTQMGQEVILRCVPISNHLYFYWYRQILGQKVEFLVSFYNNEISEKSEIFDDQFSVERPDGSNFTLKIRSTKLEDSAMYFCASRRLAGRSNEQFFGPGTRLTVL.

The J gene is TRBJ2-1, the V gene TRBV28; D is possibly TRBD2 (6 bases). CDR3 length: 15 amino acids. Trimming removed 7 bases from V and 2 bases from J, with 15 bases in between. The germline gives CDR1 MDHEN, CDR2 SYDVKM. CDR3: CASTGRGGTYNEQFF. Written as DNA, the CDR3 is TGTGCCAGCACCGGGCGGGGTGGCACCTACAATGAGCAGTTCTTC.